This T cell receptor (beta chain) was recovered during a study of T cell clusters in autoimmune cytopenias. About the research overall: Per sample, median TRB depth was about 52,000 reads, yielding a median around 2,400 distinct clonotypes. Overall study findings and caveats: The T cell clusters came from computational analysis alone and lack functional validation. Clustering suggested that physiological T cell clusters were missing in primary autoimmune cytopenia patients.

Multiplex touch-down PCR amplified TRB using TRB-A and TRB-B pools in one tube. From the multiplex PCR reads, TCRdb lists one entry per CDR3 protein and no DNA. The repertoire table contains fewer than 3,500 distinct CDR3 sequences. The CDR3 runs 12 residues. Germline assignment: CDR1 SQVTM and CDR2 ANQGSEA. This clonotype is identified as large from frequency. Its matching antigen is unknown. Approximately 40,000 genome equivalents of blood DNA were amplified for TRB. The sequencing sample was made of peripheral blood. The receptor comes from a human donor with an autoimmune cytopenia, with autoimmune hepatitis or in good health (not recorded which). V gene TRBV29-1 combines with J gene TRBJ1-3. This CDR3 is CSVWGLSNTIYF. Using reference TRBV29-1 and TRBJ1-3 for the parts outside the CDR3, the full variable domain is SAVISQKPSRDICQRGTSLTIQCQVDSQVTMMFWYRQQPGQSLTLIATANQGSEATYESGFVIDKFPISRPNLTFSTLTVSNMSPEDSSIYLCSVWGLSNTIYFGEGSWLTVV.